This T cell receptor beta chain was identified during a study of blood T cells in healthy people across ages. Between the trimmed V and J ends, which lost 4 bases and 0 bases, there was a span of 16 bases. The CDR3 is 16 amino acids. Germline V lookup: CDR1 LGHDT, CDR2 YNNKEL (reference sequence). Using a J-beta primer mix together with a sample-barcoded 5' primer, a second PCR was run for about 6 to 12 cycles. In TCRdb, the 5' RACE reads were re-called with MiXCR into one record per CDR3 protein. The sample has approximately 810,000 distinct CDR3 sequences, around 36% seen once. Peripheral blood, 9.5 to 10 milliliters per donor, was collected. Isolation per sample recovered at least 7 million PBMCs. Ten or more counts support this clonotype. The antigen is undetermined. Study-level points and caveats: The unsorted PBMCs prevented any conclusive comparison of naive versus antigen-experienced cells.

This clonotype originated in a young man in good health. Sequenced input: blood. The V and J genes are TRBV3-1 and TRBJ2-7; D might be TRBD2 (6 bases). In nucleotides, the CDR3 is TGTGCCAGCAGCCCTCTACCGGGACTGTCCTCCTACGAGCAGTACTTC. Amino acids: CASSPLPGLSSYEQYF.